These T cell receptor beta chains were read from a single sample in a study of vaccination and CD4 T cells after COVID-19. These receptors have no identified antigens. TCRdb fed the PCR reads into MiXCR, producing one record per CDR3 protein. Of about 10,000 distinct CDR3 sequences detected, 43% appear once; the ten largest clones hold 20% to 25%. Specimen: CD4+ T cells from blood, cultured in vitro. These receptors were collected from a human donor who had recovered from COVID-19. Both conserved end residues are part of each CDR3. The D gene is left open where the match is weak. Clone size is not always given. Where it is, it says once, few, many or a class for expanded clones.

v_gene: TRBV12-3/TRBV12-4; d_gene: TRBD1; abundance: few; j_gene: TRBJ1-5; CDR3aa: CASSLGQGQPQHF; CDR3nt: TGTGCCAGCAGTTTAGGACAGGGCCAGCCCCAGCATTTT
v_gene: TRBV20-1; d_gene: TRBD1; abundance: NA; j_gene: TRBJ1-2; CDR3aa: CSARMTGSYGYTF; CDR3nt: TGCAGTGCTAGAATGACAGGGTCCTATGGCTACACCTTC
v_gene: TRBV5-5; d_gene: TRBD2; abundance: medium-sized; j_gene: TRBJ2-5; CDR3aa: CASSLSSGVQETQYF; CDR3nt: TGTGCCAGCAGTCTCTCTAGCGGGGTCCAAGAGACCCAGTACTTC
v_gene: TRBV12-3/TRBV12-4; d_gene: NA; abundance: NA; j_gene: TRBJ1-1; CDR3aa: CASSLRRGGNTEAFF; CDR3nt: TGTGCCAGCAGTTTAAGGCGTGGGGGCAACACTGAAGCTTTCTTT
v_gene: TRBV19; d_gene: NA; abundance: NA; j_gene: TRBJ1-1; CDR3aa: CASSIGTGGWEAFF; CDR3nt: TGTGCCAGTAGTATAGGCACAGGCGGGTGGGAAGCTTTCTTT
v_gene: TRBV11-3; d_gene: NA; abundance: NA; j_gene: TRBJ1-1; CDR3aa: CASSWRTDDISNTEAFF; CDR3nt: TGTGCCAGCAGCTGGAGGACAGACGACATATCCAACACTGAAGCTTTCTTT
v_gene: TRBV30; d_gene: NA; abundance: NA; j_gene: TRBJ2-2; CDR3aa: CAWRALVAAGGELFF; CDR3nt: TGTGCCTGGAGGGCGCTGGTAGCGGCTGGCGGGGAGCTGTTTTTT
v_gene: TRBV7-9; d_gene: NA; abundance: once; j_gene: TRBJ2-2; CDR3aa: CASSSANTGELFF; CDR3nt: TGTGCCAGCAGCTCGGCTAACACCGGGGAGCTGTTTTTT
v_gene: TRBV2; d_gene: NA; abundance: NA; j_gene: TRBJ1-6; CDR3aa: CASSRESANSPLHF; CDR3nt: TGTGCCAGCAGCAGGGAATCCGCCAATTCACCCCTCCACTTT
v_gene: TRBV20-1; d_gene: TRBD2; abundance: NA; j_gene: TRBJ2-5; CDR3aa: CSAQPSGGAWETQYF; CDR3nt: TGCAGTGCTCAGCCTAGCGGGGGGGCCTGGGAGACCCAGTACTTC
v_gene: TRBV4-2; d_gene: NA; abundance: NA; j_gene: TRBJ1-1; CDR3aa: CASSPPSGTGLTEAFF; CDR3nt: TGTGCCAGCAGCCCCCCATCCGGGACGGGCCTCACTGAAGCTTTCTTT
v_gene: TRBV6-5; d_gene: NA; abundance: NA; j_gene: TRBJ1-1; CDR3aa: CASSSGGAQAFF; CDR3nt: TGTGCCAGCAGTTCCGGGGGGGCCCAAGCTTTCTTT
v_gene: TRBV7-9; d_gene: NA; abundance: NA; j_gene: TRBJ1-2; CDR3aa: CASSLGGYQPANYGYTF; CDR3nt: TGTGCCAGCAGCTTAGGTGGTTATCAGCCGGCTAACTATGGCTACACCTTC
v_gene: TRBV20-1; d_gene: NA; abundance: few; j_gene: TRBJ2-2; CDR3aa: CSARVRGGAGELFF; CDR3nt: TGCAGTGCTAGAGTGCGGGGAGGAGCCGGGGAGCTGTTTTTT
v_gene: TRBV7-2; d_gene: TRBD1; abundance: NA; j_gene: TRBJ1-2; CDR3aa: CASSSRDRGVGYTF; CDR3nt: TGTGCCAGCAGCTCCCGGGACAGGGGCGTTGGCTACACCTTC
v_gene: TRBV29-1; d_gene: TRBD1; abundance: few; j_gene: TRBJ1-1; CDR3aa: CSASQGAGNTEAFF; CDR3nt: TGCAGCGCATCACAGGGGGCGGGGAACACTGAAGCTTTCTTT
v_gene: TRBV2; d_gene: NA; abundance: few; j_gene: TRBJ1-5; CDR3aa: CASGAEYNQPQHF; CDR3nt: TGTGCCAGCGGGGCGGAATACAATCAGCCCCAGCATTTT
v_gene: TRBV6-1; d_gene: NA; abundance: NA; j_gene: TRBJ1-2; CDR3aa: CASSEYFDGRVGGNREIFYGYTF; CDR3nt: TGTGCCAGCAGTGAATATTTCGATGGGAGGGTGGGGGGAAACAGGGAGATCTTCTATGGCTACACCTTC
v_gene: TRBV2; d_gene: NA; abundance: once; j_gene: TRBJ1-2; CDR3aa: CASSQSRNYGYTF; CDR3nt: TGTGCCAGCAGTCAAAGTAGGAACTATGGCTACACCTTC
v_gene: TRBV5-5; d_gene: NA; abundance: NA; j_gene: TRBJ2-2; CDR3aa: CASSLFSVAFAGELFF; CDR3nt: TGTGCCAGCAGCTTGTTTTCAGTGGCCTTCGCCGGGGAGCTGTTTTTT
v_gene: TRBV5-1; d_gene: NA; abundance: few; j_gene: TRBJ2-3; CDR3aa: CASRIGSIADTQYF; CDR3nt: TGCGCCAGCAGGATCGGGTCTATAGCCGATACGCAGTATTTT
v_gene: TRBV6-1; d_gene: TRBD1; abundance: NA; j_gene: TRBJ2-3; CDR3aa: CASSPGTGLGTDTQYF; CDR3nt: TGTGCCAGCAGTCCCGGGACAGGTTTGGGCACAGATACGCAGTATTTT
v_gene: TRBV20-1; d_gene: NA; abundance: few; j_gene: TRBJ1-2; CDR3aa: CSASFGRNNYGYTF; CDR3nt: TGCAGTGCTAGTTTCGGACGGAATAACTATGGCTACACCTTC
v_gene: TRBV6-5; d_gene: NA; abundance: once; j_gene: TRBJ2-2; CDR3aa: CASRSGELFF; CDR3nt: TGTGCCAGCCGTTCCGGGGAGCTGTTTTTT
v_gene: TRBV19; d_gene: NA; abundance: NA; j_gene: TRBJ1-4; CDR3aa: CASSRPGVDEKLFF; CDR3nt: TGTGCCAGTAGTAGGCCAGGGGTTGACGAAAAACTGTTTTTT
v_gene: TRBV19; d_gene: NA; abundance: few; j_gene: TRBJ2-2; CDR3aa: CASSEFLNTGELFF; CDR3nt: TGTGCCAGTAGTGAATTCCTTAACACCGGGGAGCTGTTTTTT
v_gene: TRBV7-9; d_gene: NA; abundance: few; j_gene: TRBJ1-3; CDR3aa: CASSLQGPSGNTIYF; CDR3nt: TGTGCCAGCAGCTTACAGGGACCCTCTGGAAACACCATATATTTT
v_gene: TRBV2; d_gene: TRBD1; abundance: NA; j_gene: TRBJ2-2; CDR3aa: CASLRPGTGGGELFF; CDR3nt: TGTGCCAGCCTTCGTCCCGGGACAGGGGGCGGGGAGCTGTTTTTT
v_gene: TRBV13; d_gene: NA; abundance: NA; j_gene: TRBJ2-7; CDR3aa: CASSANRTKWYEQYF; CDR3nt: TGTGCCAGCAGCGCAAATAGGACAAAGTGGTACGAGCAGTACTTC
v_gene: TRBV6-5; d_gene: TRBD1; abundance: NA; j_gene: TRBJ1-1; CDR3aa: CASSYKGQGGRNTEAFF; CDR3nt: TGTGCCAGCAGTTACAAGGGACAGGGAGGCAGGAACACTGAAGCTTTCTTT